The present entry profiles one TCR beta chain with its context. The sample is drawn from a study of T cells expressing NK-cell markers. TCRdb derives one entry per CDR3 protein from the 5' RACE reads, leaving out DNA. The sample table includes roughly 180,000 distinct CDR3 sequences. This CDR3 region has 16 residues. Germline V gene lookup returns CDR1 SGHTA and CDR2 FQGNSA. The rearrangement joins TRBV7-2 to TRBJ1-4; TCRdb designates TRBD1, a call that cannot be tested without DNA. Material: blood T cells: a sorted CD56 or NKG2C T cell subset, CD4+ or CD8+ T cells, or bulk PBMC T cells (not recorded which). This TCR came from a woman between 18 and 70 years old in good health. CDR3 region: CASSLAFGTANEKLFF.